This T cell receptor beta chain derives from a study of beta chain features in type 1 diabetes. This clone appeared a few times. Its antigen is as yet unknown. All of the isolated RNA was reverse transcribed, so expressed TCRB transcripts were sequenced. The assay was immunoSEQ multiplex PCR, and TCRdb's table has in-frame clones only and misses some. This sample has about 410,000 clones; over 11% occur once, and the top ten carry approximately 0.038%. Naive, central memory, regulatory and stem cell-like memory cells within the CD4+ compartment were sorted using CD45RO/CCR7/CD25/CD127/CD95/CD27. Without exception, sorted populations had purity beyond 95%. The study, taken as a whole, reports: Researchers cautioned that cDNA sequencing could over-represent cells with high TCR expression. Within the patient group, naive, central memory and Treg TCRB repertoires appeared more similar to each other than within healthy donors.

The specimen sequenced was naive CD4+ T cells from blood. This receptor was taken from a young man in good health.

CDR3 sequence: CASSEASRGTQYF. CDR3 DNA sequence: TGTGCCAGCAGTGAAGCTAGCCGGGGGACCCAGTACTTC. The V and J genes are TRBV2 and TRBJ2-5, with D perhaps matching TRBD2 (5 bases). CDR1 is SNHLY and CDR2 is FYNNEI in the germline V gene. This CDR3 is built from 13 residues. V was trimmed by 0 bases and J by 7 bases, leaving 9 bases between them. Based on the CDR3 plus reference TRBV2 and TRBJ2-5, the full variable domain is EPEVTQTPSHQVTQMGQEVILRCVPISNHLYFYWYRQILGQKVEFLVSFYNNEISEKSEIFDDQFSVERPDGSNFTLKIRSTKLEDSAMYFCASSEASRGTQYFGPGTRLLVL.